The 18 T cell receptor beta chains reported below all come from one sample, sequenced in a study of cytomegalovirus exposure and HLA in healthy donors. TCRdb keeps only in-frame clones here, not all; method: immunoSEQ multiplex PCR. The data contain 130,000 or so clones, roughly 89% of them seen just once; the ten biggest clones take up 0.95% to 1.5%. Sequencing was done on a sample of PBMCs. The receptor set was obtained from a woman between 18 and 30 years old in good health and CMV-seronegative.

This clone was seen once. This chain connects TRBV6-6 to TRBJ2-7; maybe TRBD1 (6 bases). This CDR3 comprises 15 residues. V was cut by 0 bases and J by 4 bases, with 13 bases left in between. Germline CDR1 MNHNY, CDR2 SVGAGI (reference sequence). Here the CDR3 DNA reads TGTGCCAGCAGTTACTCACCCGACAGGTCGTACGAGCAGTACTTC. Residues: CASSYSPDRSYEQYF.

V gene TRBV5-1 combines with J gene TRBJ2-7; 7 bases agree with TRBD1. CDR1 is SGHRS and CDR2 is YFSETQ in the germline V gene. CDR3 length: 14 residues. Germline trimming cut 3 bases from V and 3 bases from J; bases unmatched to any gene: 6. The CDR3 loop reads CASSSGQTIYEQYF. The CDR3 DNA follows: TGCGCCAGCAGCTCGGGACAGACCATCTACGAGCAGTACTTC. Supplemented by reference TRBV5-1 and TRBJ2-7, the full variable domain reads KAGVTQTPRYLIKTRGQQVTLSCSPISGHRSVSWYQQTPGQGLQFLFEYFSETQRNKGNFPGRFSGRQFSNSRSEMNVSTLELGDSALYLCASSSGQTIYEQYFGPGTRLTVT.

This chain uses TRBV7-3 with TRBJ1-4, with D maybe TRBD1 (6 bases). Trimming shortened V by 5 bases and J by 3 bases, and 13 bases separated the two germline ends. The CDR3 totals 15 residues. Germline loops: CDR1 SGHTA, CDR2 FQGTGA. CDR3 region: CASSPWTAPNEKLFF. In DNA, the CDR3 is TGTGCCAGCAGCCCATGGACAGCCCCTAATGAAAAACTGTTTTTT.

V usage is TRBV12-5 and J usage is TRBJ1-5; 7 nucleotides agree with TRBD1. The ends lost 3 bases at V and 1 base at J; junction bases unmatched: 15. Looked up from germline, CDR1 is LGHNT and CDR2 is FRNRAP. This CDR3 spans 19 amino acids. The CDR3 DNA follows: TGTGCTAGTGGTTTAATAAGGCTTCAGGGGGATTGGAGCAATCAGCCCCAGCATTTT. It specifies CASGLIRLQGDWSNQPQHF. Complete variable domain (other parts from reference TRBV12-5 and TRBJ1-5): DARVTQTPRHKVTEMGQEVTMRCQPILGHNTVFWYRQTMMQGLELLAYFRNRAPLDDSGMPKDRFSAEMPDATLATLKIQPSEPRDSAVYFCASGLIRLQGDWSNQPQHFGDGTRLSIL.

The chain recombines TRBV4-2 with TRBJ2-5, with 13 nucleotides matching TRBD2. With V trimmed by 1 base and J by 5 bases, 4 bases remained unmatched. Germline V gives CDR1 LGHNA, CDR2 YNFKEQ. The CDR3 has 16 amino acids. The CDR3 nucleotides are TGTGCCAGCAGCCAAGCCGGACTAGCGGGGGAGGAGACCCAGTACTTC. This gives the protein CASSQAGLAGEETQYF.

The CDR3 reads CASSVARENTQYF. CDR3 nucleotide sequence: TGTGCCAGCAGCGTAGCCAGGGAAAATACGCAGTATTTT. The chain links TRBV9 to TRBJ2-3, with TRBD1 as a possible D gene (5 bases). Germline-derived CDR1 and CDR2 are SGDLS and YYNGEE. The germline V and J ends were trimmed by 0 bases and 7 bases, with 9 bases remaining between them. This CDR3 is built from 13 residues.

CDR3 region: CASEQGLVQYF. The CDR3 DNA follows: TGTGCCAGTGAACAGGGGCTCGTCCAATACTTC. This chain connects TRBV19 to TRBJ2-7; 7 positions agree with TRBD1. This CDR3 contains 11 residues. Unmatched junction bases numbered 11, after V lost 8 bases and J lost 13 bases. Germline CDR1 is LNHDA and CDR2 is SQIVND (reference sequence). Full variable domain (remainder filled in from reference TRBV19 and TRBJ2-7): DGGITQSPKYLFRKEGQNVTLSCEQNLNHDAMYWYRQDPGQGLRLIYYSQIVNDFQKGDIAEGYSVSREKKESFPLTVTSAQKNPTAFYLCASEQGLVQYFGPGTRLTVT.

The gene calls are TRBV6-5 and TRBJ2-3; 10 nucleotides match TRBD2. This CDR3 is built from 16 residues. Germline CDR1 is MNHEY and CDR2 is SVGAGI. Losses at the gene ends were 2 bases for V and 6 bases for J; bases not matched to a gene: 8. The DNA for the CDR3 is TGTGCCAGCAGTTACGGTATCAGCGGGGGGGCGGATACGCAGTATTTT. This gives the protein CASSYGISGGADTQYF.

This chain joins TRBV6-1 and TRBJ1-4, with D possibly being TRBD1 (5 bases). Germline CDR1 is MNHNS and CDR2 is SASEGT. V lost 5 bases to trimming and J lost 5 bases, with 12 bases between them. This CDR3 comprises 14 residues. The CDR3 coding sequence is TGTGCCAGCAGTTGGAGGGGAGAGAATGAAAAACTGTTTTTT. This sequence encodes CASSWRGENEKLFF.

This chain links TRBV7-2 with TRBJ1-4; no clear D gene. Per the germline V gene, CDR1 is SGHTA and CDR2 is FQGNSA. The CDR3 runs 14 residues. Between the trimmed V and J ends, which lost 2 bases and 4 bases, there was a span of 8 bases. CDR3 DNA sequence: TGTGCCAGCAGCTTACAGCGGGATAATGAAAAACTGTTTTTT. Its protein is CASSLQRDNEKLFF.

The V call is TRBV5-1, the J call TRBJ2-7; 11 bases are a match to TRBD2. V was pared by 4 bases and J by 3 bases, with 3 bases of the junction left unmatched. The CDR3 length is 14 residues. Per germline, CDR1 SGHRS and CDR2 YFSETQ. The CDR3 bases are TGCGCCAGCAGCCGAACTAGCGGGGGCTACGAGCAGTACTTC. It yields the protein CASSRTSGGYEQYF.

The chain employs TRBV2 and TRBJ1-1, with TRBD1 as a possible D gene (5 bases). The V end lost 7 bases, the J end lost 0 bases, and 9 bases lay between the germline ends. CDR1 and CDR2 from the germline V gene are SNHLY and FYNNEI. The CDR3 length is 13 residues. CDR3 DNA sequence: TGTGCCAGCATGACGGACATGAACACTGAAGCTTTCTTT. Amino acid sequence: CASMTDMNTEAFF.

The chain combines TRBV12-5 with TRBJ2-2; no clear D gene. The CDR3 length is 13 residues. Trimming shortened V by 7 bases and J by 1 base, and 7 bases separated the two germline ends. Germline assignment: CDR1 LGHNT and CDR2 FRNRAP. DNA for the CDR3: TGTGCTAGTGCCCCGGGGAACACCGGGGAGCTGTTTTTT. Its translation is CASAPGNTGELFF.

Regarding this clone: This sample includes further DNA sequences coding for the same CDR3. V is TRBV4-1 and J is TRBJ2-7, with D perhaps matching TRBD1 (5 bases). Germline-derived CDR1 and CDR2 are MGHRA and YSYEKL. This CDR3 is built from 13 residues. Trimming shortened V by 0 bases and J by 3 bases, and 6 bases separated the two germline ends. CDR3 protein: CASSQERGYEQYF. The CDR3 DNA follows: TGCGCCAGCAGCCAAGAAAGGGGCTACGAGCAGTACTTC.

V and J are TRBV2 and TRBJ1-2; D not resolved. This CDR3 region has 12 residues. Per germline, CDR1 SNHLY and CDR2 FYNNEI. The germline V and J ends were trimmed by 4 bases and 8 bases, with 11 bases remaining between them. The CDR3 region has the DNA TGTGCCAGCAGTGGGGAGGGTTACGGCTACACCTTC. Its protein is CASSGEGYGYTF.

The chain uses TRBV7-2 and TRBJ1-5; TRBD1 matches 7 bases. CDR1 is SGHTA and CDR2 is FQGNSA in the germline V gene. The ends lost 4 bases at V and 6 bases at J; junction bases unmatched: 3. This CDR3 spans 13 amino acids. The CDR3 region is CASSYRGGQPQHF. The CDR3 DNA sequence: TGTGCCAGCAGCTACAGGGGAGGTCAGCCCCAGCATTTT.

This clone is a singleton in its sample. The chain employs TRBV5-1 and TRBJ2-3, with 16 bases aligning to TRBD2. The CDR3 has 19 amino acids. Germline CDR1 and CDR2: SGHRS and YFSETQ. After removal of 0 bases from V and 3 bases from J, the junction contained 7 bases not matched to a gene. In nucleotides, the CDR3 is TGCGCCAGCAGCTTGGCCGGGACTAGCGGGGGGGCCACGACAGATACGCAGTATTTT. Protein sequence: CASSLAGTSGGATTDTQYF.

Of note for this clone: One end of the junction fails to match germline, which may point to a read error. This chain uses TRBV6-1 with TRBJ2-2, with TRBD2 identical over 7 bases. Germline V lookup: CDR1 MNHNS, CDR2 SASEGT. The CDR3 runs to 14 residues. The CDR3 coding sequence is TGTGCCAGCGGGAGGGAGAGGAACGCCGGGGAGCTGTTTTTT. Translated, it gives CASGRERNAGELFF.